One sample yielded the 32 T cell receptor beta chains listed below, sequenced in a study of cytomegalovirus exposure and HLA in healthy donors. PCR used 60 Vbeta primers and 13 Jbeta primers. Some clones are missing from TCRdb's copy, which holds only in-frame ones; the method was immunoSEQ multiplex PCR. This table holds more than 110,000 clones, approximately 80% found once. Sequencing used PBMCs. The receptors come from a man aged 30 to 45 in good health and CMV-seropositive.

For the CDR3, the DNA is TGTGCCAGCAGCCCAGGAGGCTCCTACAATGAGCAGTTCTTC. This translates into CASSPGGSYNEQFF. This chain links TRBV5-6 with TRBJ2-1, with a possible D match to TRBD2 (5 bases). V lost 4 bases to trimming and J lost 0 bases, with 8 bases between them. The CDR3 contains 14 residues. Germline loops: CDR1 SGHDT, CDR2 YYEEEE. Full variable domain (rest looked up from reference TRBV5-6 and TRBJ2-1): DAGVTQSPTHLIKTRGQQVTLRCSPKSGHDTVSWYQQALGQGPQFIFQYYEEEERQRGNFPDRFSGHQFPNYSSELNVNALLLGDSALYLCASSPGGSYNEQFFGPGTRLTVL.

This rearrangement joins TRBV4-1 to TRBJ2-5; 8 bases match TRBD1. Looked up from germline, CDR1 is MGHRA and CDR2 is YSYEKL. CDR3 length equals 14 residues. V gave up 4 bases and J gave up 2 bases; unmatched junction bases: 3. The CDR3 DNA sequence: TGCGCCAGCAGCCGACAGGGGTCACAAGAGACCCAGTACTTC. Translated: CASSRQGSQETQYF.

The V gene is TRBV7-3, the J gene TRBJ2-2; the D gene is possibly TRBD2 (5 bases). The CDR3 sequence is 16 residues long. Germline CDR1 is SGHTA and CDR2 is FQGTGA. Trimming took off 1 base at V and 5 bases at J, with 14 bases between the two ends. CDR3 DNA sequence: TGTGCCAGCAGCTTAAAGACTATTTACCGGACCGGGGAGCTGTTTTTT. Amino acids: CASSLKTIYRTGELFF.

V is TRBV19 and J is TRBJ1-5, with TRBD1 as a possible D gene (6 bases). The CDR3 runs to 16 residues. Germline assignment: CDR1 LNHDA and CDR2 SQIVND (reference sequence). Trimming left V 3 bases short and J 1 base short, with 13 bases between. CDR3: CASSIRGSGSNQPQHF. CDR3 nucleotides: TGTGCCAGTAGTATCAGGGGTTCGGGCAGCAATCAGCCCCAGCATTTT.

The chain carries TRBV4-1 and TRBJ2-5; tentative D call: TRBD2 (6 bases). TRBJ2-7 matches the DNA end more closely, so the J call is doubtful. This CDR3 region has 16 residues. The germline V gene encodes CDR1 MGHRA and CDR2 YSYEKL. The CDR3 region has the DNA TGCGCCAGCAGCCAAGATACCGGGACTTATGGTTACGAGCAGTACTTC. Translated: CASSQDTGTYGYEQYF.

The chain carries TRBV27 and TRBJ1-4; 10 bases fit TRBD1. V lost 3 bases to trimming and J lost 5 bases; unmatched junction nucleotides: 0. CDR3 size: 14 residues. Germline V gene data show CDR1 as MNHEY and CDR2 as SMNVEV (reference sequence). The CDR3 DNA follows: TGTGCCAGCAGTTTGGGACAGGGGAATGAAAAACTGTTTTTT. This gives the protein CASSLGQGNEKLFF. The full variable domain, rest sourced from reference TRBV27 and TRBJ1-4, is EAQVTQNPRYLITVTGKKLTVTCSQNMNHEYMSWYRQDPGLGLRQIYYSMNVEVTDKGDVPEGYKVSRKEKRNFPLILESPSPNQTSLYFCASSLGQGNEKLFFGSGTQLSVL.

V is TRBV10-1 and J is TRBJ2-2, with D uncertain. Germline CDR1 is WNHNN and CDR2 is SYGVQD (reference sequence). V was pared by 5 bases and J by 6 bases, with 10 bases between. The CDR3 is 13 residues long. In nucleotides, the CDR3 is TGCGCCAGCAGTTTGTCTGAGGCCGGGGAGCTGTTTTTT. This codes for CASSLSEAGELFF.

The chain links TRBV11-3 to TRBJ1-5; 9 positions match TRBD1. This CDR3 region has 17 residues. The V gene end was trimmed by 5 bases and the J gene end by 1 base; junction bases not matched to a gene: 9. Germline CDR1 reads SGHNT; CDR2 reads YENEEA. The CDR3: CASSRDREGESNQPQHF. The CDR3 bases are TGTGCCAGCAGCCGGGACAGGGAGGGGGAGAGCAATCAGCCCCAGCATTTT.

V gene TRBV28 combines with J gene TRBJ2-3, with unresolved D. Trimming shortened V by 5 bases and J by 2 bases, and 14 bases separated the two germline ends. Germline V gene sequence: CDR1 MDHEN, CDR2 SYDVKM. CDR3 size: 15 residues. CDR3 protein: CASSPARQDTDTQYF. The CDR3 nucleotides are TGTGCCAGCAGTCCAGCCAGGCAGGACACAGATACGCAGTATTTT.

V usage is TRBV6-1 and J usage is TRBJ2-5, with 8 nucleotides matching TRBD1. This CDR3 region has 13 residues. J was trimmed by 2 bases and V by 6 bases; bases with no gene match: 2. CDR1 and CDR2 (germline): MNHNS, SASEGT. The CDR3 here is CASRDRGQETQYF. In DNA, the CDR3 is TGTGCCAGCAGAGACAGGGGACAAGAGACCCAGTACTTC.

This chain joins TRBV5-6 and TRBJ1-2; 7 bases align to TRBD1. This CDR3 contains 14 residues. With V trimmed by 0 bases and J by 5 bases, 4 bases remained unmatched. The germline gives CDR1 SGHDT, CDR2 YYEEEE. CDR3 in DNA: TGTGCCAGCAGCTTGGCAAACAGGGGATATGGCTACACCTTC. Its protein product is CASSLANRGYGYTF.

The count of this clone is one. One end of the junction is discordant with germline, which a read error may explain. V is TRBV7-9 and J is TRBJ1-1, with 7 bases lining up with TRBD1. The germline CDR1 and CDR2 sequences are SEHNR and FQNEAQ (reference sequence). CDR3 length: 13 amino acids. CDR3 sequence (DNA): TGTTCCAGCAGGGGGGGGTCGAACACTGAAGCTTTCTTT. This gives the protein CSSRGGSNTEAFF.

The CDR3 DNA reads as TGTGCCAGCAGCGTAGGTGGTGAGGGTTTCTACACTGAAGCTTTCTTT. Translated, it gives CASSVGGEGFYTEAFF. V usage is TRBV9 and J usage is TRBJ1-1, with D unclear. This CDR3 comprises 16 residues. Per the germline V gene, CDR1 is SGDLS and CDR2 is YYNGEE. Deletions cut 0 bases from V and 3 bases from J, with 15 bases between.

The V call is TRBV7-9, the J call TRBJ2-1; TRBD2 aligns across 9 bases. V shed 4 bases and J 7 bases; nucleotides not matched to a gene: 8. This CDR3 has 15 residues. Germline loops: CDR1 SEHNR, CDR2 FQNEAQ (reference sequence). CDR3 amino acids: CASSWQLAGRNEQFF. In DNA form, the CDR3 reads TGTGCCAGCAGCTGGCAGCTAGCGGGGCGGAATGAGCAGTTCTTC.

The chain is built from TRBV6-5 and TRBJ1-5, with D possibly TRBD1 on 6 matching bases. The germline V and J ends were trimmed by 8 bases and 7 bases, with 12 bases remaining between them. The length of the CDR3 is 12 residues. Germline-derived CDR1 and CDR2 are MNHEY and SVGAGI. The CDR3 DNA reads as TGTGCCAGCGCAGGGGACCGGCAGCCCCAGCATTTT. Residues: CASAGDRQPQHF.

The rearrangement joins TRBV28 to TRBJ2-1, with TRBD1 matching 8 bases. The J segment lost 0 bases and the V segment lost 6 bases, leaving 4 bases of the junction unmatched. Germline V gives CDR1 MDHEN, CDR2 SYDVKM. CDR3 length: 15 residues. DNA for the CDR3: TGTGCCAGCAGCCTACAGGGGGGCTCCTACAATGAGCAGTTCTTC. Translated: CASSLQGGSYNEQFF.

The chain carries TRBV10-3 and TRBJ1-1; the D gene is possibly TRBD1 (5 bases). With 6 bases removed from V and 0 bases from J, the gap between germline ends came to 11 bases. Germline V gene data show CDR1 as ENHRY and CDR2 as SYGVKD. The CDR3 spans 14 residues. CDR3 sequence: CAIRPDSLNTEAFF. CDR3 nucleotide sequence: TGTGCCATCAGGCCCGACAGCCTGAACACTGAAGCTTTCTTT.

This clone was picked up a small number of times. The genes are TRBV10-3 and TRBJ1-1, with 7 positions matching TRBD1. CDR3 size: 15 residues. CDR1 and CDR2 (germline): ENHRY, SYGVKD. J lost 7 bases, V lost 2 bases, and 10 bases had no gene match. The CDR3 reads CAISEVSRGGHEAFF. In DNA, the CDR3 is TGTGCCATCAGTGAGGTTAGTCGAGGGGGCCATGAAGCTTTCTTT.

The rearrangement uses TRBV18 and TRBJ2-7; possibly TRBD2 for D (6 bases). V lost 0 bases and J lost 3, with 18 bases in between. From germline, CDR1 is KGHSH and CDR2 LQKENI. The CDR3 has 17 amino acids. The CDR3 loop reads CASSPPQWDSTIYEQYF. CDR3 in DNA: TGTGCCAGCTCACCACCCCAGTGGGACTCTACTATCTACGAGCAGTACTTC.

V usage is TRBV7-9 and J usage is TRBJ1-2; maybe TRBD1 (6 bases). V lost 5 bases and J 6 bases, leaving 16 bases between the germline ends. The CDR3 length is 14 residues. CDR1 and CDR2 (germline): SEHNR, FQNEAQ (reference sequence). The CDR3 nucleotides read TGTGCCAGCAGCCCCTGGACAGAGCAGAATGGCTACACCTTC. Translating it yields CASSPWTEQNGYTF.

This chain links TRBV2 with TRBJ2-1; 8 bases match TRBD1. The J segment lost 10 bases and the V segment lost 6 bases, leaving 8 bases of the junction unmatched. The CDR3 covers 13 residues. Germline-derived CDR1 and CDR2 are SNHLY and FYNNEI. In DNA form, the CDR3 reads TGTGCCAGCAGCACTCCAGGGGGCGGAGAGCAGTTCTTC. It is translated as CASSTPGGGEQFF. Together with reference TRBV2 and TRBJ2-1, the CDR3 gives the full variable domain: EPEVTQTPSHQVTQMGQEVILRCVPISNHLYFYWYRQILGQKVEFLVSFYNNEISEKSEIFDDQFSVERPDGSNFTLKIRSTKLEDSAMYFCASSTPGGGEQFFGPGTRLTVL.

The J gene is TRBJ1-2, the V gene TRBV6-5, with D possibly being TRBD1 (6 bases). From germline, CDR1 is MNHEY and CDR2 SVGAGI. V shed 6 bases and J shed 7 bases, with 18 bases lying between them. The CDR3 has 14 amino acids. This CDR3 reads CASSRMRGKSGYTF. In DNA form, the CDR3 reads TGTGCCAGCAGCCGTATGAGGGGGAAGAGTGGCTACACCTTC.

V gene TRBV28 combines with J gene TRBJ2-7, with D tentatively TRBD1 (5 bases). The CDR3 loop spans 13 amino acids. CDR1 is MDHEN, CDR2 SYDVKM, per germline. With 6 bases removed from V and 1 base from J, the gap between germline ends came to 10 bases. This chain's CDR3 is CASSLDTSYEQYF. CDR3 DNA sequence: TGTGCCAGCAGCCTGGACACTTCCTACGAGCAGTACTTC.

V usage is TRBV5-8 and J usage is TRBJ2-2; D possibly corresponds to TRBD1 (5 bases). There are 14 residues in the CDR3. Germline CDR1 SGHTS, CDR2 YDEGEE. The V gene lost 2 bases and the J gene lost 0 bases, with 5 bases spanning the gap. The CDR3 DNA follows: TGTGCCAGCAGCTTAGGGGCGAACACCGGGGAGCTGTTTTTT. This translates into CASSLGANTGELFF.

V is TRBV18 and J is TRBJ1-2, with 8 positions matching TRBD1. CDR3 size: 13 residues. The ends lost 5 bases at V and 4 bases at J; junction bases unmatched: 3. Germline V gene sequence: CDR1 KGHSH, CDR2 LQKENI. The CDR3 loop is CASSTQGAYGYTF. The CDR3 DNA follows: TGTGCCAGCTCAACGCAGGGGGCCTATGGCTACACCTTC.

The chain is built from TRBV7-9 and TRBJ1-4; 10 bases fit TRBD1. The CDR3 has 16 amino acids. Germline V gene lookup returns CDR1 SEHNR and CDR2 FQNEAQ (reference sequence). J lost 6 bases, V lost 4 bases, and 8 bases had no gene match. The chain's CDR3 is CASSSLLGQGDEKLFF. The CDR3 DNA follows: TGTGCCAGCAGCTCCCTACTAGGACAGGGGGATGAAAAACTGTTTTTT.

The sample holds one count of this clone. CDR3 bases: TGTGCCAGCAGCCCCCAGACTAGCGGGAGTTCAGATACGCAGTATTTT. Translating gives CASSPQTSGSSDTQYF. This sequence joins TRBV7-2 and TRBJ2-3; 12 nucleotides align to TRBD2. The germline CDR1 and CDR2 sequences are SGHTA and FQGNSA. The CDR3 is made up of 16 amino acids. Trimming at V came to 5 bases and at J to 4 bases, leaving 7 bases not matched to a gene. The full variable domain, in which reference TRBV7-2 and TRBJ2-3 provide the parts outside the CDR3, is GAGVSQSPSNKVTEKGKDVELRCDPISGHTALYWYRQSLGQGLEFLIYFQGNSAPDKSGLPSDRFSAERTGGSVSTLTIQRTQQEDSAVYLCASSPQTSGSSDTQYFGPGTRLTVL.

The chain carries TRBV6-1 and TRBJ2-1, with 11 bases matching TRBD2. The CDR3 extends over 15 amino acids. Germline CDR1 is MNHNS and CDR2 is SASEGT. J gave up 7 bases and V 7 bases, and 9 bases lay outside the gene matches. The CDR3 DNA is TGTGCCAGCAATTTAGCGGGAGGGACGGGGAATGAGCAGTTCTTC. This codes for CASNLAGGTGNEQFF.

DNA of the CDR3: TGTGCCAGCAGTTTCGGGGGACGGTTTAATGAAAAACTGTTTTTT. Protein sequence: CASSFGGRFNEKLFF. The genes are TRBV27 and TRBJ1-4; possibly TRBD1 for D (5 bases). The CDR3 runs 15 residues. Germline CDR1 MNHEY, CDR2 SMNVEV (reference sequence). The germline V and J ends were trimmed by 3 bases and 4 bases, with 12 bases remaining between them.

The chain is built from TRBV10-1 and TRBJ2-7; 9 bases match TRBD1. CDR1 and CDR2 (germline): WNHNN, SYGVQD (reference sequence). The CDR3 contains 14 residues. Unmatched junction bases numbered 4, after V lost 2 bases and J lost 5 bases. This CDR3 is CASSELGQGHEQYF. The CDR3 DNA is TGCGCCAGCAGTGAGCTGGGACAGGGCCACGAGCAGTACTTC.

The chain joins TRBV9 to TRBJ2-6; TRBD1 matches 12 bases. Germline-derived CDR1 and CDR2 are SGDLS and YYNGEE. V was clipped by 3 bases and J by 4 bases; unmatched bases: 11. CDR3 length: 19 amino acids. The DNA for the CDR3 is TGTGCCAGCAGCGCGGATTTGGGACAGGGGGCGGGAGGGGCCAACGTCCTGACTTTC. Residues: CASSADLGQGAGGANVLTF. Full variable domain (outside the CDR3, taken from reference TRBV9 and TRBJ2-6): DSGVTQTPKHLITATGQRVTLRCSPRSGDLSVYWYQQSLDQGLQFLIQYYNGEERAKGNILERFSAQQFPDLHSELNLSSLELGDSALYFCASSADLGQGAGGANVLTFGAGSRLTVL.

The V call is TRBV28, the J call TRBJ2-7, with D perhaps matching TRBD1 (6 bases). Trimming took off 3 bases at V and 4 bases at J, with 10 bases between the two ends. CDR3 length equals 13 residues. The germline V gene has CDR1 MDHEN and CDR2 SYDVKM. As DNA, the CDR3 is TGTGCCAGCAGTTTTACAGGGAAGTACGAGCAGTACTTC. Protein: CASSFTGKYEQYF.